This T cell receptor beta chain is drawn from a study of regulatory T cells in long-lasting Graves disease. The J segment lost 4 bases and the V segment lost 2 bases, leaving 4 bases of the junction unmatched. The CDR3 is 16 residues long. Germline CDR1 and CDR2: SEHNR and FQNEAQ (reference sequence). For TCR beta, libraries came from iRepertoire HTBI primers and Arm-PCR of CDR3 regions. TCRdb itself ran the multiplex PCR reads through MiXCR, one entry per CDR3 protein. The sample has roughly 490,000 distinct CDR3 sequences, roughly 22% seen once. Worth noting for this clonotype: Its antigen is as yet unknown.

Described time point: persistent/refractory GD, antithyroid drugs over 5 years with positive TRAb. From PBMCs, RNA was extracted and then used to make the TCR library. Patients met American Thyroid Association criteria for Graves' disease. Study-wide results and caveats: Between persistent patients, about 2,500 public clonotypes were shared, exceeding the 966 shared between new patients.

The V gene is TRBV7-9, the J gene TRBJ2-2; TRBD1 agrees at 10 bases. This receptor was identified in a female donor with Graves disease. This specimen was peripheral blood mononuclear cells (PBMCs), taken when the disease was refractory, from a patient treated with antithyroid drugs. The CDR3 region is CASSLWDRGFTGELFF. Here the CDR3 DNA reads TGTGCCAGCAGCTTATGGGACAGGGGTTTCACCGGGGAGCTGTTTTTT.